The 20 T cell receptor beta chains in this list originate from one sample, sequenced in a study of T-cell reconstitution after alpha-beta-depleted transplantation in children. A TCRbeta library incorporating unique molecular identifiers was prepared. TCRdb re-called the PCR reads with MiXCR, one entry per CDR3 protein. The sample includes roughly 570,000 distinct CDR3 sequences, 27% of them seen just once. The sample consisted of PBMCs, taken before TCRalphabeta/CD19-depleted stem cell transplant. These receptors were obtained from a boy in the first two years of life with Wiskott-Aldrich syndrome, due to receive a stem cell transplant.

The CDR3 here is CASSLAWQSYEQYF. CDR3 sequence (DNA): TGCGCCAGCAGCTTGGCCTGGCAATCCTACGAGCAGTACTTC. V is TRBV5-1 and J is TRBJ2-7; D remains unclear. The CDR3 has 14 residues. Trimming shortened V by 0 bases and J by 1 base, and 8 bases separated the two germline ends. Germline CDR1 is SGHRS and CDR2 is YFSETQ.

This clonotype was observed a handful of times. The chain couples TRBV3-1 to TRBJ2-3; D possibly corresponds to TRBD2 (6 bases). Trimming removed 0 bases from V and 2 bases from J, with 12 bases in between. Germline CDR1 LGHDT, CDR2 YNNKEL (reference sequence). This CDR3 has 16 amino acids. The CDR3 bases are TGTGCCAGCAGCCAAGAAGTTGGGACTGCCACAGATACGCAGTATTTT. Protein product: CASSQEVGTATDTQYF.

This clonotype was seen a handful of times. The V gene is TRBV20-1, the J gene TRBJ1-2; 12 bases agree with TRBD1. Germline V lookup: CDR1 DFQATT, CDR2 SNEGSKA (reference sequence). There are 16 residues in the CDR3. J gave up 4 bases and V 3 bases, and 9 bases lay outside the gene matches. The CDR3 coding sequence is TGCAGTGCTAGTGGCGGGACAGGGGGCTCGAGCTATGGCTACACCTTC. Encoded protein: CSASGGTGGSSYGYTF.

This chain connects TRBV15 to TRBJ2-5; no clear D gene. From germline, CDR1 is LNHNV and CDR2 YYDKDF (reference sequence). The CDR3 has 13 residues. V was clipped by 0 bases and J by 4 bases, with 6 bases between them. CDR3 amino acids: CATSRDPRETQYF. In DNA form, the CDR3 reads TGTGCCACCAGCAGAGATCCCCGAGAGACCCAGTACTTC.

This clonotype has more than one count but fewer than ten. The chain couples TRBV7-6 to TRBJ2-2; TRBD2 matches 11 bases. After removal of 3 bases from V and 5 bases from J, the junction contained 8 bases not matched to a gene. This CDR3 region has 17 residues. CDR1 SGHVS and CDR2 FNYEAQ come from the germline V gene. This CDR3 is CASSFSLLAGGTGELFF. CDR3 in DNA: TGTGCCAGCAGCTTTTCCCTTCTAGCGGGAGGAACCGGGGAGCTGTTTTTT. The full variable domain, completed using reference TRBV7-6 and TRBJ2-2, is GAGVSQSPRYKVTKRGQDVALRCDPISGHVSLYWYRQALGQGPEFLTYFNYEAQQDKSGLPNDRFSAERPEGSISTLTIQRTEQRDSAMYRCASSFSLLAGGTGELFFGEGSRLTVL.

This clonotype occurred a few times. The chain carries TRBV3-1 and TRBJ2-1; D not resolved. Germline V gives CDR1 LGHDT, CDR2 YNNKEL (reference sequence). CDR3 length equals 15 residues. The V gene lost 5 bases and the J gene lost 0 bases, with 11 bases spanning the gap. The CDR3: CASSAYLSSYNEQFF. In DNA form, the CDR3 reads TGTGCCAGCAGCGCATATCTAAGCTCCTACAATGAGCAGTTCTTC.

A few counts support this clonotype. The rearrangement uses TRBV10-2 and TRBJ2-7, with 7 bases that match TRBD2. The CDR3 loop spans 14 amino acids. Germline loops: CDR1 WSHSY, CDR2 SAAADI. V shed 2 bases and J 2 bases; nucleotides not matched to a gene: 3. The CDR3 sequence: CASSESGKTYEQYF. The CDR3 nucleotides are TGCGCCAGCAGTGAGAGCGGGAAGACCTACGAGCAGTACTTC.

The rearrangement uses TRBV5-1 and TRBJ1-4, with a weak D call TRBD1 (6 bases). This CDR3 has 15 residues. The germline gives CDR1 SGHRS, CDR2 YFSETQ. Trimming cost V 4 bases and J 7 bases, with 17 bases left between them. CDR3 in DNA: TGCGCCAGCAGCCCATTACAGGGAAATACTGAAAAACTGTTTTTT. As protein: CASSPLQGNTEKLFF.

The V call is TRBV20-1, the J call TRBJ1-4, with D possibly being TRBD1 (5 bases). V was cut by 1 base and J by 5 bases, with 14 bases left in between. From germline, CDR1 is DFQATT and CDR2 SNEGSKA (reference sequence). The CDR3 runs to 15 residues. In DNA form, the CDR3 reads TGCAGTGCTAGAGGGGGGAGTAGCGTAAATGAAAAACTGTTTTTT. It specifies CSARGGSSVNEKLFF.

This chain connects TRBV6-6 to TRBJ2-5; no definite D call. The CDR3 is 13 amino acids. CDR1 is MNHNY and CDR2 is SVGAGI in the germline V gene (reference sequence). V was clipped by 1 base and J by 1 base, with 4 bases between them. CDR3 sequence (DNA): TGTGCCAGCAGTTACTACGGCCAAGAGACCCAGTACTTC. Translated, it gives CASSYYGQETQYF.

The rearrangement uses TRBV7-9 and TRBJ2-7, with D hard to call. Germline loops: CDR1 SEHNR, CDR2 FQNEAQ (reference sequence). V was trimmed by 11 bases and J by 1 base, leaving 12 bases between them. The CDR3 is made up of 12 amino acids. The CDR3 spells CASNLESYEQYF. As DNA, the CDR3 is TGTGCCTCCAACCTGGAATCCTACGAGCAGTACTTC.

This clonotype was seen more than once but under ten times. In DNA, the CDR3 is TGTGCCAGCAGTAGAACCCGGGAGACCCAGTACTTC. Encoded protein: CASSRTRETQYF. The gene calls are TRBV27 and TRBJ2-5; D remains ambiguous. The germline V gene encodes CDR1 MNHEY and CDR2 SMNVEV (reference sequence). The CDR3 contains 12 residues. V was cut by 5 bases and J by 5 bases, with 9 bases left in between.

This clonotype has just a few counts. CDR3 residues: CSVRATVRDTQYF. DNA of the CDR3: TGCAGCGTTCGGGCAACGGTGAGAGATACGCAGTATTTT. This chain uses TRBV29-1 with TRBJ2-3, with unresolved D. The CDR3 has 13 amino acids. Per germline, CDR1 SQVTM and CDR2 ANQGSEA. Trimming left V 5 bases short and J 5 bases short, with 14 bases between.

This clonotype was picked up a small number of times. The V gene is TRBV5-5, the J gene TRBJ2-7; no clear D. From germline, CDR1 is SGHKS and CDR2 YYEKEE (reference sequence). This CDR3 has 12 amino acids. V was cut by 4 bases and J by 4 bases, with 9 bases left in between. The CDR3 DNA reads as TGTGCCAGCAGCCGTAACTTTTACGAGCAGTACTTC. It is translated as CASSRNFYEQYF.

The chain couples TRBV20-1 to TRBJ2-3; D assignment may be TRBD1 or TRBD2 (5 bases each). Germline V CDR1 and CDR2: DFQATT, SNEGSKA (reference sequence). The ends were cut back, 2 bases at V and 4 bases at J, with 10 bases in the middle. The CDR3 is 13 residues long. The CDR3 reads CSARSGRADTQYF. Here the CDR3 DNA reads TGCAGTGCTAGATCGGGACGGGCAGATACGCAGTATTTT.

This clonotype was recorded a few times. The chain uses TRBV29-1 and TRBJ2-2; the match to TRBD1 covers 7 bases. CDR1 SQVTM and CDR2 ANQGSEA come from the germline V gene. This CDR3 region has 15 residues. The trim removed 4 bases at V and 1 base at J, leaving 6 bases unmatched. CDR3 bases: TGCAGCGTTGGTAGACAGGGACAGAACACCGGGGAGCTGTTTTTT. This codes for CSVGRQGQNTGELFF.

The rearrangement joins TRBV3-1 to TRBJ2-1; a possible D gene is TRBD2 (6 bases). V was clipped by 4 bases and J by 4 bases, with 14 bases between them. CDR3 length equals 15 residues. CDR1 is LGHDT, CDR2 YNNKEL, per germline (reference sequence). CDR3 in amino acids: CASSRGTPVYNEQFF. The CDR3 DNA follows: TGTGCCAGCAGCCGCGGGACTCCAGTTTACAATGAGCAGTTCTTC.

This clonotype was seen only a few times. The rearrangement joins TRBV6-1 to TRBJ1-2, with D possibly matching TRBD1 (6 bases). V lost 5 bases and J lost 4, with 14 bases in between. Germline CDR1 MNHNS, CDR2 SASEGT. The CDR3 is made up of 14 amino acids. The CDR3 nucleotides are TGTGCCAGCAGTAGGACAGATTATTCCTATGGCTACACCTTC. This encodes CASSRTDYSYGYTF.

The gene calls are TRBV29-1 and TRBJ2-3, with 7 bases aligning to TRBD1. Germline CDR1 is SQVTM and CDR2 is ANQGSEA. V gave up 5 bases and J gave up 0 bases; unmatched junction bases: 5. This CDR3 is built from 14 residues. As DNA, the CDR3 is TGCAGCGTTAGGGGACAGACTAGCACAGATACGCAGTATTTT. Translating it yields CSVRGQTSTDTQYF.

This clonotype appeared a few times. V is TRBV6-5 and J is TRBJ1-2; D unclear. The germline V and J ends were trimmed by 4 bases and 6 bases, with 15 bases remaining between them. Looked up from germline, CDR1 is MNHEY and CDR2 is SVGAGI. The CDR3 has 14 residues. The CDR3 sequence: CASSLRHAGDGYTF. The CDR3 DNA reads as TGTGCCAGCAGTTTGCGACACGCCGGGGATGGCTACACCTTC.